A single sample is the source of the 2 T cell receptor beta chains below, sequenced in a study of control samples from healthy donors and cancer patients. Here immunoSEQ multiplex PCR was the method, and the copy in TCRdb shows in-frame clones only, minus some. The table has 75,000 to 100,000 clones, more than 85% seen once. Sequenced sample: blood. Receptors originate from a woman between 50 and 59 years old in good health.

The CDR3 coding sequence is TGTGCCAGTAGTATAGTGTCAGCGGGAGGGGTGGAGACCCAGTACTTC. It codes for CASSIVSAGGVETQYF. V and J are TRBV19 and TRBJ2-5; 10 positions agree with TRBD2. This CDR3 is built from 16 residues. Germline CDR1 is LNHDA and CDR2 is SQIVND (reference sequence). The ends lost 1 base at V and 5 bases at J; junction bases unmatched: 7.

The genes are TRBV5-4 and TRBJ2-7; TRBD1 is a possible D gene (7 bases). The CDR3 has 13 amino acids. Trimming removed 7 bases at V and 7 bases at J, with 18 bases between. Looked up from germline, CDR1 is SGHNT and CDR2 is YYREEE (reference sequence). As DNA, the CDR3 is TGTGCCAGCTCCAGGGGGGCCTTAATGGAGCAGTACTTC. This gives the protein CASSRGALMEQYF.